The present entry profiles one T cell receptor (beta chain) with its context. No antigen is known for it. Data came from immunoSEQ multiplex PCR; TCRdb stores just in-frame clones and leaves some out. The table records around 30,000 clones, around 89% of them present only once. The data are from a study of PD-1 blockade in classical Hodgkin lymphoma. Study outcomes and limitations: Reports described newly diagnosed patients as having lower baseline TCR diversity than healthy donors.

In germline, CDR1 is MNHEY, CDR2 SVGAGI. Trimming shortened V by 2 bases and J by 8 bases, and 8 bases separated the two germline ends. The CDR3 totals 12 residues. Time point indicated: newly diagnosed, previously untreated cHL patient sample. CD4+ T cells were purified from thawed PBMCs by magnetic negative selection. Newly diagnosed, untreated classical Hodgkin lymphoma PBMCs provided comparison. The sample comprised CD4+ T cells from blood. The rearrangement joins TRBV6-5 to TRBJ2-3; D is perhaps TRBD1 or TRBD2 (5 bases each). The TCR sequence derives from a human donor with classical Hodgkin lymphoma. This CDR3 is CASSYPGGTQYF. The CDR3 DNA follows: TGTGCCAGCAGTTACCCTGGGGGTACGCAGTATTTT.